Following are 20 T cell receptor beta chains from one sample sequenced in a study of shared clonotypes between healthy human individuals. Only in-frame clones appear in the TCRdb table, and some are missing; sequencing was by immunoSEQ multiplex PCR. The profile shows 2 million to 3 million clones, 90% to 95% of them singletons. Sequencing was performed on naive CD4+ T cells from PBMCs. Subset described: CD45RA+ positively selected. The receptors here all came from a man aged 18 to 29 in good health. Some clones in this sample may be carry-over from other donors' samples.

This clone has only one observation. The chain combines TRBV10-2 with TRBJ2-3; tentative D call: TRBD1 (7 bases). V lost 6 bases to trimming and J lost 2 bases, with 12 bases between them. The CDR3 loop spans 14 amino acids. Germline-derived CDR1 and CDR2 are WSHSY and SAAADI. The chain's CDR3 is CASRDRDFTDTQYF. In DNA form, the CDR3 reads TGCGCCAGCAGAGACAGGGACTTCACAGATACGCAGTATTTT.

The CDR3 coding sequence is TGTGCCAGCAGTGCATCAGGGGAATACGAGCAGTACTTC. Translated: CASSASGEYEQYF. V gene TRBV6-1 combines with J gene TRBJ2-7; perhaps TRBD1 as D (6 bases). Trimming removed 4 bases at V and 4 bases at J, with 11 bases between. Germline CDR1 is MNHNS and CDR2 is SASEGT. This CDR3 is 13 amino acids long.

The chain has TRBV9 and TRBJ2-1, with 9 bases aligning to TRBD1. Germline V CDR1 and CDR2: SGDLS, YYNGEE. The CDR3 length is 16 residues. The J segment lost 5 bases and the V segment lost 4 bases, leaving 10 bases of the junction unmatched. The CDR3 here is CASSLAAGQGDNEQFF. The CDR3 coding sequence is TGTGCCAGCAGCCTAGCCGCGGGACAGGGTGACAATGAGCAGTTCTTC.

The chain is built from TRBV6-5 and TRBJ1-6, with TRBD1 matching over 7 bases. This CDR3 spans 15 amino acids. The V gene's germline CDR1 is MNHEY and CDR2 SVGAGI. Germline trimming cut 6 bases from V and 7 bases from J; bases unmatched to any gene: 9. DNA of the CDR3: TGTGCCAGCAGGCCCGGGACAGAGGGGAATTCACCCCTCCACTTT. Its translation: CASRPGTEGNSPLHF.

The chain links TRBV28 to TRBJ1-6; 7 bases align to TRBD1. The trim removed 7 bases at V and 9 bases at J, leaving 12 bases unmatched. There are 15 residues in the CDR3. The germline V gene encodes CDR1 MDHEN and CDR2 SYDVKM. CDR3 region: CASTLPQGRGSPLHF. The CDR3 bases are TGTGCCAGCACCCTCCCACAGGGGAGGGGTTCACCCCTCCACTTT.

The chain combines TRBV7-3 with TRBJ2-1; either TRBD1 or TRBD2 may fit D (5 bases each). The germline V gene encodes CDR1 SGHTA and CDR2 FQGTGA. The CDR3 is 15 residues long. Trimming stripped 5 bases from V and 0 bases from J, with 11 bases between. The CDR3 reads CASSPDGGSYNEQFF. Here the CDR3 DNA reads TGTGCCAGCAGCCCCGATGGGGGCTCCTACAATGAGCAGTTCTTC.

The chain joins TRBV18 to TRBJ2-2; D unresolved. The CDR3 extends over 15 amino acids. Germline loops: CDR1 KGHSH, CDR2 LQKENI. Trimming stripped 4 bases from V and 4 bases from J, with 13 bases between. The CDR3 bases are TGTGCCAGCTCACGAAGTCTCGGGTCCACCGGGGAGCTGTTTTTT. This codes for CASSRSLGSTGELFF.

The chain joins TRBV9 to TRBJ1-1, with 9 positions matching TRBD1. Germline V lookup: CDR1 SGDLS, CDR2 YYNGEE. The J segment lost 6 bases and the V segment lost 3 bases, leaving 15 bases of the junction unmatched. This CDR3 is 17 amino acids long. CDR3 bases: TGTGCCAGCAGCGAGTGGGACAGGGAGGGTTCGTACGCTGAAGCTTTCTTT. It codes for CASSEWDREGSYAEAFF.

The V call is TRBV10-3, the J call TRBJ2-3, with D possibly TRBD1 on 5 matching bases. This CDR3 region has 15 residues. With 3 bases removed from V and 0 bases from J, the gap between germline ends came to 10 bases. CDR1 ENHRY and CDR2 SYGVKD come from the germline V gene. CDR3: CAISDRTHSTDTQYF. In nucleotides, the CDR3 is TGTGCCATCAGTGATAGGACACATAGCACAGATACGCAGTATTTT.

The gene calls are TRBV7-9 and TRBJ2-1; D may correspond to TRBD1 or TRBD2 (6 bases each). Trimming removed 6 bases from V and 5 bases from J, with 14 bases in between. This CDR3 is 14 amino acids long. CDR1 is SEHNR and CDR2 is FQNEAQ in the germline V gene (reference sequence). Written as DNA, the CDR3 is TGTGCCAGCAGTCGCGGGACACAAAACAATGAGCAGTTCTTC. Its protein is CASSRGTQNNEQFF.

The chain links TRBV28 to TRBJ1-2, with D perhaps TRBD1 (5 bases). The CDR3 runs 16 residues. V lost 4 bases, J lost 1 base, and 16 bases lay in between. CDR1 is MDHEN, CDR2 SYDVKM, per germline. This CDR3 is CASSSRQTSINYGYTF. The CDR3 bases are TGTGCCAGCAGTTCGCGACAGACCTCTATTAACTATGGCTACACCTTC.

In regard to this clone: Other DNA sequences in the same sample also yield this CDR3. This rearrangement joins TRBV5-1 to TRBJ2-1; the match to TRBD2 covers 14 bases. CDR3 length: 16 amino acids. V was pared by 2 bases and J by 7 bases, with 5 bases of the junction left unmatched. Germline CDR1 SGHRS, CDR2 YFSETQ. CDR3 nucleotides: TGCGCCAGCAGCTTACCCGGGACTAGCGGGAGTAATGAGCAGTTCTTC. Protein: CASSLPGTSGSNEQFF.

The genes are TRBV7-9 and TRBJ2-4; D might be TRBD1 (5 bases). Germline V gene data show CDR1 as SEHNR and CDR2 as FQNEAQ (reference sequence). Between the trimmed V and J ends, which lost 2 bases and 0 bases, there was a span of 8 bases. The CDR3 contains 15 residues. The CDR3 protein is CASSLTGVAKNIQYF. CDR3 nucleotide sequence: TGTGCCAGCAGCTTAACAGGAGTAGCCAAAAACATTCAGTACTTC.

This clone is a singleton in its sample. This chain joins TRBV28 and TRBJ1-3; possible D gene TRBD1, 5 bases. The CDR3 contains 15 residues. The V end lost 5 bases, the J end lost 2 bases, and 13 bases lay between the germline ends. Germline V CDR1 and CDR2: MDHEN, SYDVKM. The CDR3 bases are TGTGCCAGCAGTGCAGTTAGGGACCCTGGAAACACCATATATTTT. It is translated as CASSAVRDPGNTIYF.

The chain joins TRBV5-1 to TRBJ1-2; weak D call: TRBD1 (5 bases). Germline assignment: CDR1 SGHRS and CDR2 YFSETQ. This CDR3 is built from 11 residues. V was pared by 1 base and J by 8 bases, with 6 bases between. CDR3 residues: CASSLRGGYTF. CDR3 coding DNA: TGCGCCAGCAGCTTGCGGGGCGGCTACACCTTC. The full variable domain, completed using reference TRBV5-1 and TRBJ1-2, is KAGVTQTPRYLIKTRGQQVTLSCSPISGHRSVSWYQQTPGQGLQFLFEYFSETQRNKGNFPGRFSGRQFSNSRSEMNVSTLELGDSALYLCASSLRGGYTFGSGTRLTVV.

J is TRBJ2-5 and V is TRBV2, with 7 bases lining up with TRBD2. The CDR3 has 15 residues. V trimming: 1 base; J trimming: 2 bases; junction bases outside the gene matches: 4. CDR1 SNHLY and CDR2 FYNNEI come from the germline V gene. The CDR3 DNA follows: TGTGCCAGCAGTGAAGATCTAGCGGAACAAGAGACCCAGTACTTC. It codes for CASSEDLAEQETQYF.

This chain uses TRBV29-1 with TRBJ2-1; 11 nucleotides agree with TRBD2. The CDR3 has 16 residues. Trimming took 4 bases from V and 8 from J; bases not matched to a gene: 13. CDR1 and CDR2 (germline): SQVTM, ANQGSEA. This chain's CDR3 is CSVAFTLAGGGDEQFF. In DNA, the CDR3 is TGCAGCGTTGCATTTACCCTAGCGGGAGGCGGGGATGAGCAGTTCTTC.

As to this clone: Other DNA sequences in this specimen translate into the identical CDR3. The rearrangement links TRBV5-1 to TRBJ2-5, with 11 bases lining up with TRBD2. The CDR3 runs to 15 residues. CDR1 and CDR2 from the germline V gene are SGHRS and YFSETQ. Trimming cost V 1 base and J 4 bases; bases outside gene matches: 3. The CDR3 DNA sequence: TGCGCCAGCAGCTTGTTGGGGACTAGCGGAGAGACCCAGTACTTC. Translation gives CASSLLGTSGETQYF. Full variable domain (missing parts from reference TRBV5-1 and TRBJ2-5): KAGVTQTPRYLIKTRGQQVTLSCSPISGHRSVSWYQQTPGQGLQFLFEYFSETQRNKGNFPGRFSGRQFSNSRSEMNVSTLELGDSALYLCASSLLGTSGETQYFGPGTRLLVL.

The rearrangement joins TRBV30 to TRBJ1-4; 9 bases match TRBD1. The CDR3 extends over 13 amino acids. Germline V lookup: CDR1 GTSNPN, CDR2 SVGIG (reference sequence). The J segment lost 8 bases and the V segment lost 7 bases, leaving 8 bases of the junction unmatched. The DNA for the CDR3 is TGTGCCTCGCCGGGGGACAGGGACGAAAAACTGTTTTTT. Encoded protein: CASPGDRDEKLFF. Looking up the rest from reference TRBV30 and TRBJ1-4 gives the full variable domain: SQTIHQWPATLVQPVGSPLSLECTVEGTSNPNLYWYRQAAGRGLQLLFYSVGIGQISSEVPQNLSASRPQDRQFILSSKKLLLSDSGFYLCASPGDRDEKLFFGSGTQLSVL.

This chain connects TRBV28 to TRBJ2-6; 7 bases match TRBD1. The CDR3 length is 19 residues. V gave up 6 bases and J gave up 0 bases; unmatched junction bases: 14. Per germline, CDR1 MDHEN and CDR2 SYDVKM. The chain's CDR3 is CASRPFRGQESSGANVLTF. DNA of the CDR3: TGTGCCAGCAGGCCCTTTAGGGGGCAGGAGAGCTCTGGGGCCAACGTCCTGACTTTC.